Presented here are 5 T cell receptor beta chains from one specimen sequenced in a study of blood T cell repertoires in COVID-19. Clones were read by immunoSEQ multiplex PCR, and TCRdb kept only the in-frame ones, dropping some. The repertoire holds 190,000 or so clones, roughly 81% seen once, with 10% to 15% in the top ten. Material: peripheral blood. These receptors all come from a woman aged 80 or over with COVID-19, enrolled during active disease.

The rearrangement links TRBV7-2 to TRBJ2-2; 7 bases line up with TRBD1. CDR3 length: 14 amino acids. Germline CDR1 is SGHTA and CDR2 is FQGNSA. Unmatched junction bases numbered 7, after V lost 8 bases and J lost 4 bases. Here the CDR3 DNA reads TGTGCCAGCCGGACAGGAGTGAGCACCGGGGAGCTGTTTTTT. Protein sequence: CASRTGVSTGELFF.

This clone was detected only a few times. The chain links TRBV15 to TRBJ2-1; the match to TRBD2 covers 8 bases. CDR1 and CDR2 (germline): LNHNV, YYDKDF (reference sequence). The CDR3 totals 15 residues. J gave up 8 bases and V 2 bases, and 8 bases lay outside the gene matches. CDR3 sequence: CATSRRGRSWDEQFF. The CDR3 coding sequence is TGTGCCACCAGCAGACGCGGGAGGTCATGGGATGAGCAGTTCTTC.

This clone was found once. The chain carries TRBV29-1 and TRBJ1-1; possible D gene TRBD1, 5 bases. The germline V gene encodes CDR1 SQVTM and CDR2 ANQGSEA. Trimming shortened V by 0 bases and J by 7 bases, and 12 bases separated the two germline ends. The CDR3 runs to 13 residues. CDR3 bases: TGCAGCGTTGAAGAAGGAGGGACCCTTGAAGCTTTCTTT. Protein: CSVEEGGTLEAFF.

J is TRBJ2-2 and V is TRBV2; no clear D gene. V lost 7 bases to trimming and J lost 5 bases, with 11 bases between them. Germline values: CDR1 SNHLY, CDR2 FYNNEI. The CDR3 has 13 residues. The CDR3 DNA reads TGTGCCAGCATATCCCGCCAGACCGGGGAGCTGTTTTTT. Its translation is CASISRQTGELFF.

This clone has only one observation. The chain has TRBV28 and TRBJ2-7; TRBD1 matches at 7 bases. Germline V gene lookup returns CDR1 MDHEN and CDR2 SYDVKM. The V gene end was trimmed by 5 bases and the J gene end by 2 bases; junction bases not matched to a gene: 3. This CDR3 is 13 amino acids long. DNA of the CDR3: TGTGCCAGCAGTAGACAGGGCCCCTACGAGCAGTACTTC. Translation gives CASSRQGPYEQYF.